This T cell receptor beta chain derives from a study of T cells in Graves' hyperthyroidism and ophthalmopathy. RNA transcripts gave rise to amplified TCR beta CDR3 regions. First-round RT-PCR with HTBI primers amplified the TCR CDR3 region. TCRdb ran MiXCR on the multiplex PCR reads and lists one entry per CDR3 protein. The profile shows 500,000 to 700,000 distinct CDR3 sequences, over 15% of them singletons. This clonotype came up many times. Its specificity is not known. CDR3 length: 12 amino acids. Trimming removed 5 bases from V and 4 bases from J, with 8 bases in between. Those with hyperthyroidism were 18 to 65 years old, newly diagnosed, and ill for under 2 months. Study-wide results and limits: Blood also carried most thyroid clonotypes expanded above 0.001. Before onset, ophthalmopathy was predicted by the model a median roughly 6.4 months earlier.

This rearrangement joins TRBV12-3 or TRBV12-4 to TRBJ1-2, with D perhaps matching TRBD1 (6 bases). This clonotype originated in a woman aged 18-35 years with Graves' hyperthyroidism. Sequences were obtained from blood. CDR3 sequence reads: CASSGQFYGYTF. The DNA for the CDR3 is TGTGCCAGCAGTGGACAGTTCTATGGCTACACCTTC.